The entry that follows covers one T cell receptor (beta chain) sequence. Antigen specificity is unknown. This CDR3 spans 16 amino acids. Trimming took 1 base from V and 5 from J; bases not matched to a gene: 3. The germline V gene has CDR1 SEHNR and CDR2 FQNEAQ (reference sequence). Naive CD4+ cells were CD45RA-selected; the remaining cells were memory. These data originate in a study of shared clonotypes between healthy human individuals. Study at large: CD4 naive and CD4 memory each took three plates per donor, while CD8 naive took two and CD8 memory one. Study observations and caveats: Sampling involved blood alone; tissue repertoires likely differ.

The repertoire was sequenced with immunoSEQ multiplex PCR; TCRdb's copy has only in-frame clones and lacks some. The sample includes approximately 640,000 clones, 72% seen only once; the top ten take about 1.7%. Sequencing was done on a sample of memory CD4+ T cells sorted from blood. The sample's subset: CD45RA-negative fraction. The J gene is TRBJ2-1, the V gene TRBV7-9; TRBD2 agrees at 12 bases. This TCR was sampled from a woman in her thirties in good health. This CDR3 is CASSLVLAGGHNEQFF. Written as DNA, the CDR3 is TGTGCCAGCAGCTTAGTGCTAGCGGGAGGGCACAATGAGCAGTTCTTC. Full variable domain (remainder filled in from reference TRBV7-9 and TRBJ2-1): DTGVSQNPRHKITKRGQNVTFRCDPISEHNRLYWYRQTLGQGPEFLTYFQNEAQLEKSRLLSDRFSAERPKGSFSTLEIQRTEQGDSAMYLCASSLVLAGGHNEQFFGPGTRLTVL.